The 22 T cell receptor beta chains below all came from one sample that was sequenced in a study of beta chain features in type 1 diabetes. Reverse transcription of all isolated RNA meant that expressed TCRB transcripts were sequenced. Assay used: immunoSEQ multiplex PCR; TCRdb lists only in-frame clones, some missing. In the table there are about 340,000 clones, 13% of which are singletons. No antigens are known for them. General observations from the study: Moderate yet significant TCRB CDR3 shortening was seen in Type 1 diabetes patients in all four CD4+ subsets.

Material: naive CD4+ T cells from blood. The receptors originated from a woman aged 18-30 years with type 1 diabetes.

The chain links TRBV30 to TRBJ2-7; 7 bases line up with TRBD2. After removal of 2 bases from V and 3 bases from J, the junction contained 1 base not matched to a gene. The CDR3 is 12 residues long. The germline CDR1 and CDR2 sequences are GTSNPN and SVGIG (reference sequence). The DNA of the CDR3 is TGTGCCTGGAGTCGGACTAGCTACGAGCAGTACTTC. Translating it yields CAWSRTSYEQYF.

This chain uses TRBV28 with TRBJ2-7; 8 nucleotides line up with TRBD2. The CDR3 is made up of 14 amino acids. J was trimmed by 2 bases and V by 6 bases; bases with no gene match: 6. Germline V gene lookup returns CDR1 MDHEN and CDR2 SYDVKM. As DNA, the CDR3 is TGTGCCAGCAGCCAAAGCGGGAGTACCTACGAGCAGTACTTC. This gives the protein CASSQSGSTYEQYF.

This clone was seen more than once but under ten times. The rearrangement links TRBV28 to TRBJ1-1, with D unresolved. This CDR3 comprises 15 residues. CDR1 MDHEN and CDR2 SYDVKM come from the germline V gene. Trimming stripped 2 bases from V and 0 bases from J, with 10 bases between. As DNA, the CDR3 is TGTGCCAGCAGTTTAGGCGGCGGGGTGAACACTGAAGCTTTCTTT. Its protein product is CASSLGGGVNTEAFF.

This clone was seen a few times. The J gene is TRBJ1-4, the V gene TRBV4-3; 9 bases agree with TRBD1. The CDR3 sequence is 14 residues long. V gave up 2 bases and J gave up 7 bases; unmatched junction bases: 2. Germline CDR1 is LGHNA and CDR2 is YSLEER. The CDR3 reads CASSQRGQGEKLFF. In DNA form, the CDR3 reads TGCGCCAGCAGCCAAAGGGGACAGGGTGAAAAACTGTTTTTT.

The rearrangement joins TRBV30 to TRBJ2-3; unclear D gene. This CDR3 has 13 amino acids. Germline-derived CDR1 and CDR2 are GTSNPN and SVGIG (reference sequence). V lost 3 bases and J lost 4, with 11 bases in between. As DNA, the CDR3 is TGTGCCTGGAGGTGGAGTCCCGCAGATACGCAGTATTTT. Translated: CAWRWSPADTQYF.

This clone occurred a few times. The genes are TRBV6-6 and TRBJ2-2; possibly TRBD2 for D (6 bases). Germline V gene lookup returns CDR1 MNHNY and CDR2 SVGAGI (reference sequence). The CDR3 loop spans 14 amino acids. Deletions cut 6 bases from V and 1 base from J, with 9 bases between. The chain's CDR3 is CASSVRGNTGELFF. DNA of the CDR3: TGTGCCAGCAGCGTGCGGGGGAACACCGGGGAGCTGTTTTTT.

This clone was seen only a few times. The chain recombines TRBV6-5 with TRBJ2-1; 11 bases are shared with TRBD2. CDR1 and CDR2 (germline): MNHEY, SVGAGI. J lost 5 bases, V lost 6 bases, and 6 bases had no gene match. The CDR3 totals 15 residues. The CDR3 coding sequence is TGTGCCAGCAGCCCCGGGACTAGCGGAAACAATGAGCAGTTCTTC. It specifies CASSPGTSGNNEQFF.

The chain combines TRBV7-9 with TRBJ1-1; D might be TRBD1 (5 bases). Germline V gene lookup returns CDR1 SEHNR and CDR2 FQNEAQ (reference sequence). The CDR3 is 13 residues long. Trimming removed 1 base from V and 7 bases from J, with 10 bases in between. This CDR3 is CASSLGQGNEAFF. CDR3 sequence (DNA): TGTGCCAGCAGCTTAGGGCAGGGTAATGAAGCTTTCTTT.

This clone was counted only a few times. This chain uses TRBV7-9 with TRBJ1-1; D is undetermined. The ends were cut back, 5 bases at V and 10 bases at J, with 17 bases in the middle. Germline-derived CDR1 and CDR2 are SEHNR and FQNEAQ (reference sequence). The CDR3 is 13 residues long. The CDR3 DNA sequence: TGTGCCAGCAGCCCCTCGCTGGGCATCGGAGCTTTCTTT. Its translation is CASSPSLGIGAFF.

V gene TRBV11-2 combines with J gene TRBJ2-1; 9 bases are shared with TRBD2. Germline trimming cut 4 bases from V and 2 bases from J; bases unmatched to any gene: 9. Germline V gene data show CDR1 as SGHAT and CDR2 as FQNNGV. This CDR3 contains 17 residues. CDR3 region: CASSSPFPSGTYNEQFF. The CDR3 nucleotides are TGTGCCAGCAGCTCGCCCTTCCCTAGCGGGACCTACAATGAGCAGTTCTTC.

V gene TRBV30 combines with J gene TRBJ2-5; TRBD2 matches 13 bases. This CDR3 spans 15 amino acids. With 5 bases clipped from V and 4 bases from J, the junction kept 7 bases outside the gene matches. CDR1 and CDR2 from the germline V gene are GTSNPN and SVGIG (reference sequence). CDR3 nucleotide sequence: TGTGCCTGGGGACTAGCGGGAGCGTATCGAGAGACCCAGTACTTC. This sequence encodes CAWGLAGAYRETQYF.

This clone was observed a handful of times. This rearrangement joins TRBV9 to TRBJ2-1; D perhaps matches TRBD2 (6 bases). CDR1 and CDR2 (germline): SGDLS, YYNGEE. This CDR3 spans 15 amino acids. V lost 0 bases, J lost 8 bases, and 15 bases lay in between. Here the CDR3 reads CASSVGGGSWDEQFF. The CDR3 DNA sequence: TGTGCCAGCAGCGTAGGTGGAGGGAGTTGGGATGAGCAGTTCTTC.

In its sample, this clone was seen a few times. The chain has TRBV5-1 and TRBJ2-5, with TRBD1 matching over 10 bases. V shed 5 bases, J shed 5 bases, and the junction held 12 bases outside the gene matches. Per the germline V gene, CDR1 is SGHRS and CDR2 is YFSETQ. This CDR3 contains 16 residues. The CDR3 here is CASRNGRDRGEETQYF. CDR3 bases: TGCGCCAGCAGAAATGGTCGGGACAGGGGAGAGGAGACCCAGTACTTC.

This clone was seen only a few times. CDR3 bases: TGCGCCAGCAGCTCGCCAACGACTAGCGGGAGTAACAGTGAGCAGTTCTTC. Its translation: CASSSPTTSGSNSEQFF. This sequence joins TRBV5-1 and TRBJ2-1; TRBD2 aligns across 12 bases. The CDR3 runs to 17 residues. Germline CDR1 reads SGHRS; CDR2 reads YFSETQ. V lost 3 bases and J lost 9; bases outside the gene matches: 13.

The chain combines TRBV7-3 with TRBJ2-3; TRBD1 is a possible D gene (6 bases). The ends were cut back, 2 bases at V and 0 bases at J, with 9 bases in the middle. CDR3 size: 15 residues. CDR1 SGHTA and CDR2 FQGTGA come from the germline V gene. Written as DNA, the CDR3 is TGTGCCAGCAGCTTACTGGGACATAGCACAGATACGCAGTATTTT. Its translation is CASSLLGHSTDTQYF.

This clone was counted a few times. The V gene is TRBV7-2, the J gene TRBJ1-1; D is unresolved. Per the germline V gene, CDR1 is SGHTA and CDR2 is FQGNSA. Trimming left V 2 bases short and J 10 bases short, with 14 bases between. The CDR3 covers 13 residues. CDR3 nucleotide sequence: TGTGCCAGCAGCTTACCGCCGGGTGGAGGAGCTTTCTTT. Protein sequence: CASSLPPGGGAFF.

This clone was seen only a few times. This sequence joins TRBV7-3 and TRBJ2-2; TRBD2 agrees at 9 bases. Germline values: CDR1 SGHTA, CDR2 FQGTGA. The CDR3 covers 16 residues. V gave up 0 bases and J gave up 4 bases; unmatched junction bases: 3. CDR3 protein: CASSLTAGGLTGELFF. CDR3 coding DNA: TGTGCCAGCAGCTTAACTGCGGGAGGGCTCACCGGGGAGCTGTTTTTT.

The chain is built from TRBV5-4 and TRBJ2-7; D is possibly TRBD2 (6 bases). Germline V gene lookup returns CDR1 SGHNT and CDR2 YYREEE (reference sequence). Trimming took off 5 bases at V and 3 bases at J, with 30 bases between the two ends. The CDR3 runs 19 residues. The CDR3 region is CASSSRRAAKKEVRYEQYF. The CDR3 bases are TGTGCCAGCAGTTCACGGAGGGCCGCGAAGAAGGAGGTCCGCTACGAGCAGTACTTC.

The sample holds a few counts of this clone. The rearrangement joins TRBV5-6 to TRBJ1-2, with 11 bases aligning to TRBD1. This CDR3 spans 15 amino acids. J gave up 4 bases and V 4 bases, and 6 bases lay outside the gene matches. Germline CDR1 reads SGHDT; CDR2 reads YYEEEE. In nucleotides, the CDR3 is TGTGCCAGCAGCCGGACAGGGGGCAACGTCTATGGCTACACCTTC. This sequence encodes CASSRTGGNVYGYTF.

The rearrangement joins TRBV4-2 to TRBJ2-1; D possibly corresponds to TRBD2 (5 bases). The length of the CDR3 is 18 residues. V lost 0 bases, J lost 0 bases, and 15 bases lay in between. Germline CDR1 and CDR2: LGHNA and YNFKEQ. The CDR3 is CASSQDGSGTSSYNEQFF. The CDR3 DNA is TGTGCCAGCAGCCAAGATGGGAGCGGTACCAGCTCCTACAATGAGCAGTTCTTC.

The J gene is TRBJ2-7, the V gene TRBV18; D perhaps matches TRBD2 (5 bases). The length of the CDR3 is 14 residues. Trimming shortened V by 3 bases and J by 5 bases, and 14 bases separated the two germline ends. Germline-derived CDR1 and CDR2 are KGHSH and LQKENI. CDR3 residues: CASSPGSLGDEQYF. Here the CDR3 DNA reads TGTGCCAGCTCACCTGGCTCTCTCGGGGACGAGCAGTACTTC.

In its sample, this clone was seen a few times. The V gene is TRBV10-3, the J gene TRBJ2-3; 13 positions match TRBD2. Germline lookup yields CDR1 ENHRY and CDR2 SYGVKD. The CDR3 sequence is 16 residues long. Unmatched junction bases numbered 5, after V lost 3 bases and J lost 5 bases. For the CDR3, the DNA is TGTGCCATCAGTGATGGGACTAGCGGGATTAGAGATACGCAGTATTTT. Amino acids: CAISDGTSGIRDTQYF.